The present entry profiles one T cell receptor (beta chain) with its context. Its target is unknown. A read error may produce the germline difference seen at one junction end. The sample has other DNA sequences that encode this CDR3 too. This record belongs to a study of cytomegalovirus exposure and HLA in healthy donors. Whole-study results and caveats: When the data were analyzed later, several of the most significant clusters appeared to be linked to common viral pathogens. Listed as cytomegalovirus-associated were 170 or so TCR beta chains. Diagnosis of cytomegalovirus status made by the classifier reportedly showed high specificity and sensitivity. It was taken for granted in presence/absence analyses that sequencing depth across donors was roughly uniform.

The PCR employed 60 Vbeta primers together with 13 Jbeta primers. Repertoires were generated with immunoSEQ multiplex PCR, while TCRdb's copy carries only in-frame clones and drops some. The sample includes hundreds of thousands of clones, approximately 79% of them seen just once. The CDR3 totals 16 residues. Germline CDR1 SSHAT, CDR2 FNYEAQ (reference sequence). This TCR came from a male donor in good health and CMV-seronegative. The sequenced sample was PBMCs. The rearrangement links TRBV7-7 to TRBJ2-3, with 11 bases lining up with TRBD1. Written as DNA, the CDR3 is TGTGCTAGCAGCTTAGGACAGGGGGCGCGTTCAGATACGCAGTATTTT. It encodes CASSLGQGARSDTQYF.